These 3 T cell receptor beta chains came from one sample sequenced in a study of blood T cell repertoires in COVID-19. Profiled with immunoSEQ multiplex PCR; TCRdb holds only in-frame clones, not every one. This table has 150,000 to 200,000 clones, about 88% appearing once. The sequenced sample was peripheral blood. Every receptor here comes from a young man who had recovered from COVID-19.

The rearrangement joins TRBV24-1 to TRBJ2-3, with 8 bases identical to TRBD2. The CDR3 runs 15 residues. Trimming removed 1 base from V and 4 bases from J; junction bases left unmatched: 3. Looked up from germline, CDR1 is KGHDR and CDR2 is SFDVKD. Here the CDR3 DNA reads TGTGCCACCAGTGATTTTCGAGCGGGAGCAGATACGCAGTATTTT. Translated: CATSDFRAGADTQYF.

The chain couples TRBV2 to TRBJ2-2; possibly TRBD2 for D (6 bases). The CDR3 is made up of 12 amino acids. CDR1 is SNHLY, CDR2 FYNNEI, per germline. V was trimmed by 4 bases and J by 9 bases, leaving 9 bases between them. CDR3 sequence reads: CASSVAGRELFF. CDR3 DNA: TGTGCCAGCAGTGTGGCGGGACGGGAGCTGTTTTTT.

The CDR3 bases are TGCGCCAGCCAGGGGGACAGGGGGGACGAGCAGTACTTC. It translates to CASQGDRGDEQYF. V and J are TRBV10-1 and TRBJ2-7, with TRBD1 matching 11 bases. Germline V gives CDR1 WNHNN, CDR2 SYGVQD (reference sequence). This CDR3 spans 13 amino acids. The trim removed 8 bases at V and 5 bases at J, leaving 5 bases unmatched.